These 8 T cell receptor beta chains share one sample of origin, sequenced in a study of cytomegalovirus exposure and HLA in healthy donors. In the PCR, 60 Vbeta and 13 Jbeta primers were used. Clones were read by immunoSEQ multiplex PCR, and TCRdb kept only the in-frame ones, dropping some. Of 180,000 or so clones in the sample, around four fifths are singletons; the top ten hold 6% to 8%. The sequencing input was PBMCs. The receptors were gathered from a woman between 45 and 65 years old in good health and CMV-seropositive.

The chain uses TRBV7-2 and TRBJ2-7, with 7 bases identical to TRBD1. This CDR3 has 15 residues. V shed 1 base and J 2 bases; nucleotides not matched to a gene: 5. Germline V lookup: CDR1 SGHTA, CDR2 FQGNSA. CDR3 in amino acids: CASSLVAGGTYEQYF. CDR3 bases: TGTGCCAGCAGCTTAGTGGCAGGGGGTACCTACGAGCAGTACTTC.

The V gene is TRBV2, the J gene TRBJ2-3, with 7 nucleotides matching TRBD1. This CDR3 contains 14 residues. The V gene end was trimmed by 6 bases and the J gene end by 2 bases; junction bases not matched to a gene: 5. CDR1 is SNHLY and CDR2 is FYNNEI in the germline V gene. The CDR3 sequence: CASRGGASTDTQYF. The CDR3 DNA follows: TGTGCCAGCAGAGGGGGCGCTTCCACAGATACGCAGTATTTT.

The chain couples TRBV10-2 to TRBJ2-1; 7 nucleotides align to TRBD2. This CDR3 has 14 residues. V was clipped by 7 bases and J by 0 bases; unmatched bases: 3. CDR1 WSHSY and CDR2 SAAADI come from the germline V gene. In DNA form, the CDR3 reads TGCGCCAGCATGGGGGGGAGCTCCTACAATGAGCAGTTCTTC. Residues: CASMGGSSYNEQFF.

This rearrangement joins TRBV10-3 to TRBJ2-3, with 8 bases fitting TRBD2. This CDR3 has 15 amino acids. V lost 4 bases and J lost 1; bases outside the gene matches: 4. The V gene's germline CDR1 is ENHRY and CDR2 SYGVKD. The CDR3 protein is CAISVAAGGTDTQYF. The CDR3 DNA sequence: TGTGCCATCAGTGTTGCAGCGGGGGGCACAGATACGCAGTATTTT.

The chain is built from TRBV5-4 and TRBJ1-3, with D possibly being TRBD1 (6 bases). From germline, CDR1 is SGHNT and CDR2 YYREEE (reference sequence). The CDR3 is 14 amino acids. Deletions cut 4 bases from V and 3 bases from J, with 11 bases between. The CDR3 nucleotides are TGTGCCAGCAGCGAACAGGGCGGTGGAAACACCATATATTTT. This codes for CASSEQGGGNTIYF.

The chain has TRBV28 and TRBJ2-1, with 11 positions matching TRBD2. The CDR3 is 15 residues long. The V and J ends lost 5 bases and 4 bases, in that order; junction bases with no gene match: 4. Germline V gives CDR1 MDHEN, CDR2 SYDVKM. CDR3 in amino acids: CASSRGLAVYNEQFF. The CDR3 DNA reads TGTGCCAGCAGTAGGGGACTAGCGGTATACAATGAGCAGTTCTTC.

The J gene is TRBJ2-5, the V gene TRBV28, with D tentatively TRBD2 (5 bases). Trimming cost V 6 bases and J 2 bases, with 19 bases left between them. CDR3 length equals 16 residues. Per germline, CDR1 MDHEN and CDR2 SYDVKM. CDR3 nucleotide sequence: TGTGCCAGCAGGGGTGCGGGCTGGGCGGCACAAGAGACCCAGTACTTC. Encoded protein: CASRGAGWAAQETQYF.

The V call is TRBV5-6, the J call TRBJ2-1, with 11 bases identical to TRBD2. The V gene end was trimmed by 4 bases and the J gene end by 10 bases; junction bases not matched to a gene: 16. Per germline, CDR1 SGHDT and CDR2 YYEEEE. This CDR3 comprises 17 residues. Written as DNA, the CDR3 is TGTGCCAGCAGCCCCCCTCAACCGGGACTAGCGGCCGGGGAGCAGTTCTTC. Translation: CASSPPQPGLAAGEQFF.